This T cell receptor beta chain appears in the sequencing data of a study of blood T cell repertoires in COVID-19. At the level of the study: T cells, B-cell-depleted T cells, or PBMCs provided the cDNA or gDNA that served as material.

Per the study methods: Nucleated cell counts were estimated from reference gene primer amplification. This table comes from immunoSEQ multiplex PCR, and its TCRdb copy is limited to in-frame clones, with some not included. D and trimming were read from the DNA, whereas the V and J calls and clone size are those reported in that table. The repertoire has over 100,000 clones, approximately 87% of them found once; the top ten carry 15% to 20%. Unmatched junction bases numbered 7, after V lost 4 bases and J lost 0 bases. The germline gives CDR1 ENHRY, CDR2 SYGVKD. The CDR3 consists of 18 residues. The V gene is TRBV10-3, the J gene TRBJ2-1, with 12 bases lining up with TRBD2. The source is a woman between 55 and 75 years old with acute or convalescent COVID-19. The sample comprised peripheral blood. The CDR3 DNA reads as TGTGCCATCAGTGCGGCTAGCGGGAGGGCCAACTCCTACAATGAGCAGTTCTTC. It encodes CAISAASGRANSYNEQFF.